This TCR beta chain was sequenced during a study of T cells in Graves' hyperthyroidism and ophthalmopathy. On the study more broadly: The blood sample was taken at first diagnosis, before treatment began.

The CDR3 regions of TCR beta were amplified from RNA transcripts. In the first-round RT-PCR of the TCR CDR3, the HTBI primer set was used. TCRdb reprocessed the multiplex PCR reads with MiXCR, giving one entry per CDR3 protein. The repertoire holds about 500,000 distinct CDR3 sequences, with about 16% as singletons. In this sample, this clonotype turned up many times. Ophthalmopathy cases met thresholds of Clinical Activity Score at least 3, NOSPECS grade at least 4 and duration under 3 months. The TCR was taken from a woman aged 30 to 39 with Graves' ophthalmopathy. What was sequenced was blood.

The CDR3 loop reads CASSEAGRSNEKLFF. CDR3 nucleotide sequence: TGTGCCAGCAGCGAGGCGGGCAGGTCTAATGAAAAACTGTTTTTT. The gene calls are TRBV7-9 and TRBJ1-4; D ambiguous. Germline lookup yields CDR1 SEHNR and CDR2 FQNEAQ (reference sequence). The CDR3 is 15 amino acids. V lost 5 bases, J lost 3 bases, and 13 bases lay in between.